Each of the 25 T cell receptor beta chains below was sequenced from the same sample in a study of blood T cells in healthy people across ages. Combining a sample-barcoded 5' primer with a J-beta primer mix, a second PCR ran for roughly 7 to 12 cycles. TCRdb used MiXCR to reprocess the 5' RACE reads, holding one entry per CDR3 protein. The sample has more than 550,000 distinct CDR3 sequences, 20% to 25% seen once. The specimen was blood. All receptors come from a man between 65 and 85 years old in good health.

This clonotype was seen only a few times. This sequence joins TRBV30 and TRBJ1-1; D is perhaps TRBD1 (5 bases). Deletions cut 4 bases from V and 3 bases from J, with 12 bases between. The germline gives CDR1 GTSNPN, CDR2 SVGIG (reference sequence). This CDR3 is 13 amino acids long. In DNA, the CDR3 is TGTGCCTGGAACGGGGCAGTCCACACTGAAGCTTTCTTT. As protein: CAWNGAVHTEAFF.

The chain recombines TRBV28 with TRBJ2-3; tentative D call: TRBD2 (5 bases). The CDR3 totals 15 residues. Trimming removed 5 bases from V and 2 bases from J, with 14 bases in between. Germline values: CDR1 MDHEN, CDR2 SYDVKM. CDR3 loop: CASSTKADLTDTQYF. The CDR3 region has the DNA TGTGCCAGCAGTACCAAAGCGGACCTCACAGATACGCAGTATTTT.

This clonotype was found a few times. The rearrangement joins TRBV6-6 to TRBJ1-5; D not resolved. This CDR3 contains 14 residues. Looked up from germline, CDR1 is MNHNY and CDR2 is SVGAGI (reference sequence). V was shortened by 4 bases and J by 2 bases, with 9 bases between the two germline ends. The CDR3 bases are TGTGCCAGCAGTTCCCAGGTCCGCAATCAGCCCCAGCATTTT. Translated: CASSSQVRNQPQHF.

This clonotype was picked up a small number of times. At one end the junction does not follow the germline gene, possibly because of a read error. V and J are TRBV29-1 and TRBJ2-5; 7 bases are shared with TRBD1. This CDR3 is built from 11 residues. The germline V gene has CDR1 SQVTM and CDR2 ANQGSEA. The CDR3 protein is CSTGTVNRYVF. The CDR3 nucleotides read TGCAGCACCGGGACAGTTAACCGGTATGTCTTC.

This clonotype was found a few times. The chain uses TRBV12-3 or TRBV12-4 and TRBJ1-1; D unclear. V was cut by 3 bases and J by 3 bases, with 8 bases left in between. CDR3 length equals 13 residues. The CDR3 reads CASSLSEYTEAFF. The CDR3 DNA is TGTGCCAGCAGTTTGTCGGAGTACACTGAAGCTTTCTTT.

The sample holds a few counts of this clonotype. The chain employs TRBV12-3 or TRBV12-4 and TRBJ2-7; a weak D match, TRBD2 (5 bases). The CDR3 consists of 14 residues. V shed 1 base and J shed 1 base, with 8 bases lying between them. CDR3 coding DNA: TGTGCCAGCAGTTTAGGAGCGGCTTCCTACGAGCAGTACGTC. This sequence encodes CASSLGAASYEQYV.

The chain recombines TRBV2 with TRBJ2-1, with 9 positions matching TRBD1. This CDR3 is 15 amino acids long. J gave up 6 bases and V 5 bases, and 8 bases lay outside the gene matches. The germline CDR1 and CDR2 sequences are SNHLY and FYNNEI. The CDR3 DNA sequence: TGTGCCAGCAGTCAACAGGGACAGGGTGGCAATGAGCAGTTCTTC. Translating gives CASSQQGQGGNEQFF.

This clonotype was observed many times. This chain uses TRBV7-2 with TRBJ2-1; the D gene is possibly TRBD2 (6 bases). Germline CDR1 is SGHTA and CDR2 is FQGNSA. Trimming took off 5 bases at V and 7 bases at J, with 21 bases between the two ends. The CDR3 is made up of 16 amino acids. This CDR3 is CASSPDRAAGWNEQFF. The CDR3, as DNA: TGTGCCAGCAGCCCCGATAGGGCTGCGGGGTGGAATGAGCAGTTCTTC.

This clonotype was counted only a few times. V is TRBV25-1 and J is TRBJ2-1; tentative D call: TRBD2 (6 bases). The CDR3 has 16 amino acids. CDR1 and CDR2 (germline): MGHDK, SYGVNS. With 3 bases removed from V and 0 bases from J, the gap between germline ends came to 12 bases. The CDR3, as DNA: TGTGCCAGCAGTGATACTCTAGCGATCTCCTACAATGAGCAGTTCTTC. Amino acids: CASSDTLAISYNEQFF. Based on the CDR3 plus reference TRBV25-1 and TRBJ2-1, the full variable domain is EADIYQTPRYLVIGTGKKITLECSQTMGHDKMYWYQQDPGMELHLIHYSYGVNSTEKGDLSSESTVSRIRTEHFPLTLESARPSHTSQYLCASSDTLAISYNEQFFGPGTRLTVL.

This clonotype was found a few times. The rearrangement joins TRBV12-3 or TRBV12-4 to TRBJ2-1; D remains unclear. V lost 2 bases to trimming and J lost 5 bases, with 7 bases between them. The CDR3 has 13 amino acids. The CDR3 bases are TGTGCCAGCAGTTTAACGGTTAACAATGAGCAGTTCTTC. Amino acids: CASSLTVNNEQFF.

This clonotype has just a few counts. Compared with germline, one end of the junction differs, possibly owing to a read error. V usage is TRBV11-2 and J usage is TRBJ2-1; 9 bases map to TRBD1. The germline V gene encodes CDR1 SGHAT and CDR2 FQNNGV. CDR3 length: 13 residues. This chain's CDR3 is CASRQGAGETQCF. The CDR3 region has the DNA TGTGCCAGCAGACAGGGGGCAGGGGAGACCCAGTGCTTC. Using reference TRBV11-2 and TRBJ2-1 for the parts outside the CDR3, the full variable domain is EAGVAQSPRYKIIEKRQSVAFWCNPISGHATLYWYQQILGQGPKLLIQFQNNGVVDDSQLPKDRFSAERLKGVDSTLKIQPAKLEDSAVYLCASRQGAGETQCFGPGTRLTVL.

The V call is TRBV20-1, the J call TRBJ2-5; 8 bases align to TRBD1. J was trimmed by 4 bases and V by 2 bases; bases with no gene match: 12. CDR3 length: 16 amino acids. Germline values: CDR1 DFQATT, CDR2 SNEGSKA (reference sequence). The CDR3 DNA follows: TGCAGTGCTAGATGGGGGATAGCAGGGGGCGGAGAGACCCAGTACTTC. Its translation: CSARWGIAGGGETQYF.

This clonotype was seen more than once but under ten times. The J gene is TRBJ2-5, the V gene TRBV24-1; D is ambiguous. V was clipped by 5 bases and J by 0 bases, with 6 bases between them. Germline V CDR1 and CDR2: KGHDR, SFDVKD. The CDR3 covers 13 residues. CDR3 bases: TGTGCCACCAGTGTAGGTAACCAAGAGACCCAGTACTTC. This gives the protein CATSVGNQETQYF.

There are a few counts of this clonotype. The genes are TRBV20-1 and TRBJ2-1, with TRBD2 matching 11 bases. J gave up 3 bases and V 3 bases, and 7 bases lay outside the gene matches. This CDR3 has 16 residues. Looked up from germline, CDR1 is DFQATT and CDR2 is SNEGSKA (reference sequence). CDR3 loop: CSARKVAGGGYNEQFF. In DNA form, the CDR3 reads TGCAGTGCTAGGAAAGTAGCGGGAGGGGGCTACAATGAGCAGTTCTTC.

The chain couples TRBV5-1 to TRBJ1-1; no definite D call. The length of the CDR3 is 14 residues. The V gene lost 0 bases and the J gene lost 4 bases, with 10 bases spanning the gap. Germline V gene sequence: CDR1 SGHRS, CDR2 YFSETQ. CDR3 DNA: TGCGCCAGCAGCTTGGGGATACAAGGCACTGAAGCTTTCTTT. It translates to CASSLGIQGTEAFF.

This clonotype was found a few times. This sequence joins TRBV2 and TRBJ2-1; TRBD1 is a possible D gene (6 bases). Germline values: CDR1 SNHLY, CDR2 FYNNEI. The V end lost 7 bases, the J end lost 5 bases, and 12 bases lay between the germline ends. CDR3 length: 13 amino acids. The CDR3 sequence: CASIRDINNEQFF. Written as DNA, the CDR3 is TGTGCCAGCATCCGGGACATCAACAATGAGCAGTTCTTC.

The V and J genes are TRBV24-1 and TRBJ2-5, with 8 bases matching TRBD2. J gave up 2 bases and V 2 bases, and 12 bases lay outside the gene matches. The CDR3 has 18 amino acids. From germline, CDR1 is KGHDR and CDR2 SFDVKD. Written as DNA, the CDR3 is TGTGCCACCAGTGATTCGGGTAGGAGCGGGAGTAAACAAGAGACCCAGTACTTC. It yields the protein CATSDSGRSGSKQETQYF.

This clonotype was recorded a few times. The V call is TRBV19, the J call TRBJ1-5; D unclear. CDR3 size: 13 residues. Trimming stripped 1 base from V and 4 bases from J, with 5 bases between. The germline gives CDR1 LNHDA, CDR2 SQIVND (reference sequence). CDR3 nucleotide sequence: TGTGCCAGTAGTATAGGCCAGAATCAGCCCCAGCATTTT. This gives the protein CASSIGQNQPQHF.

This clonotype turned up a few times. The J gene is TRBJ1-1, the V gene TRBV5-1, with D possibly being TRBD1 (5 bases). Germline V lookup: CDR1 SGHRS, CDR2 YFSETQ. Deletions cut 4 bases from V and 4 bases from J, with 8 bases between. This CDR3 comprises 12 residues. The CDR3 reads CASSRDGTEAFF. The CDR3 DNA reads as TGCGCCAGCAGCAGGGACGGCACTGAAGCTTTCTTT.

The chain combines TRBV12-3 or TRBV12-4 with TRBJ2-7, with 10 bases identical to TRBD1. J gave up 3 bases and V 5 bases, and 7 bases lay outside the gene matches. This CDR3 has 15 residues. CDR3 nucleotides: TGTGCCAGCAGTCCGACGACAGGGGGCAACTACGAGCAGTACTTC. This codes for CASSPTTGGNYEQYF.

This clonotype has just a few counts. The rearrangement joins TRBV6-4 to TRBJ2-5; 10 bases fit TRBD2. The J call is doubtful: the DNA matches TRBJ2-1 better. This CDR3 region has 17 residues. Germline V gene lookup returns CDR1 MRHNA and CDR2 SNTAGT. DNA for the CDR3: TGTGCCAGCAGTGACTTAGGGGACCTAGCGGGAGTCGAAGAGCAGTTCTTC. Translation: CASSDLGDLAGVEEQFF.

This clonotype turned up a few times. This sequence joins TRBV29-1 and TRBJ1-1; 7 bases match TRBD1. This CDR3 spans 12 amino acids. In germline, CDR1 is SQVTM, CDR2 ANQGSEA. V dropped 7 bases and J dropped 4; count of bases not matched to a gene: 6. CDR3 nucleotides: TGCAGCGGAAAACAGGGGTTCACTGAAGCTTTCTTT. Amino acids: CSGKQGFTEAFF.

The gene calls are TRBV7-3 and TRBJ2-3; 8 bases agree with TRBD2. The CDR3 runs 14 residues. Germline values: CDR1 SGHTA, CDR2 FQGTGA. V lost 6 bases, J lost 1 base, and 3 bases stayed unmatched. CDR3 region: CASRFSGGTDTQYF. CDR3 bases: TGTGCCAGCAGATTTAGCGGGGGCACAGATACGCAGTATTTT.

The chain carries TRBV5-1 and TRBJ2-1; D is uncertain. Near its end, the DNA agrees better with TRBJ2-7, so the J call may be wrong. This CDR3 spans 14 amino acids. Germline-derived CDR1 and CDR2 are SGHRS and YFSETQ. The CDR3 sequence is CASSPTTGNYEQYV. Written as DNA, the CDR3 is TGCGCCAGCAGCCCGACGACTGGAAACTACGAGCAGTACGTC.

The chain carries TRBV20-1 and TRBJ2-6, with D unclear. The length of the CDR3 is 17 residues. The germline V gene has CDR1 DFQATT and CDR2 SNEGSKA (reference sequence). With 2 bases removed from V and 0 bases from J, the gap between germline ends came to 14 bases. CDR3 DNA: TGCAGTGCTAGACGCACACACTACTACTCTGGGGCCAACGTCCTGACTTTC. This codes for CSARRTHYYSGANVLTF.